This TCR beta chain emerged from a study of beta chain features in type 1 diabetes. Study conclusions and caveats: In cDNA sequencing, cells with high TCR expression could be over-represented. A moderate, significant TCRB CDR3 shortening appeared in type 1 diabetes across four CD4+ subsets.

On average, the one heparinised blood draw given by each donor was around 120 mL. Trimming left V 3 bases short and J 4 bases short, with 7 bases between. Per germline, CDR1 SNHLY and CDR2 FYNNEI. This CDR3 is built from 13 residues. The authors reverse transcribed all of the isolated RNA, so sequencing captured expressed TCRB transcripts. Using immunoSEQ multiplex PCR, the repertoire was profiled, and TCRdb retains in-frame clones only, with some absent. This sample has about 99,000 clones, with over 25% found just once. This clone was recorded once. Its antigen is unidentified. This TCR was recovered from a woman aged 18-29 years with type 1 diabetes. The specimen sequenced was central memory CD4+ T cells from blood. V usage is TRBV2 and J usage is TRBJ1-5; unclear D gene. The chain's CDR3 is CASSEERNQPQHF. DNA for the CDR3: TGTGCCAGCAGTGAGGAGCGGAATCAGCCCCAGCATTTT.